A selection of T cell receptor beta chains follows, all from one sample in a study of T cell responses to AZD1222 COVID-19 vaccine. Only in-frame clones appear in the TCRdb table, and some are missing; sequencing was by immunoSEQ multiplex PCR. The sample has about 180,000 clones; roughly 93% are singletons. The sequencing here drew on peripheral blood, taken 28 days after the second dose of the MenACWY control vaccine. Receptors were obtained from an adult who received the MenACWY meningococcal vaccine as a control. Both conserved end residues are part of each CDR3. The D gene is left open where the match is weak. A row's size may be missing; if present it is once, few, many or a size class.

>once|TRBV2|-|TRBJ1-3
TGTGCCAGCATGGTCGACTCCTCTGGAAACACCATATATTTT
CASMVDSSGNTIYF
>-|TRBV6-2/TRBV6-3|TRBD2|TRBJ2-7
TGTGCCAGCAGTTTTATTCGGACTAGCGGTGAGCAGTACTTC
CASSFIRTSGEQYF
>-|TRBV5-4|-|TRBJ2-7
TGTGCCAGCAGCTTAGAGGGCTACGAGCAGTACTTC
CASSLEGYEQYF
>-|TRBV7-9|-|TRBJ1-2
TGTGCCAGCAGCCCTAGCCTAGGAAGATACACCTTC
CASSPSLGRYTF
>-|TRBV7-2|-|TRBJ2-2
TGTGCCAGCAGTTTTCGTCTGGACAGGAACACCGGGGAGCTGTTTTTT
CASSFRLDRNTGELFF
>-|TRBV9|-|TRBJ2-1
TGTGCCAGCAGCGTAGGACCGGGTGGCGAGCAGTTCTTC
CASSVGPGGEQFF
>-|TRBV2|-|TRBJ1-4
TGTGCCAGCAACGTGAATATGGGTGAAAAACTGTTTTTT
CASNVNMGEKLFF
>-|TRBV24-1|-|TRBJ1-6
TGTGCCACCAGTGACCCAGGGGCCAATTCACCCCTCCACTTT
CATSDPGANSPLHF
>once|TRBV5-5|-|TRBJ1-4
TGTGCCAGCAGCTTTAAACCCGTACTAACTAATGAAAAACTGTTTTTT
CASSFKPVLTNEKLFF
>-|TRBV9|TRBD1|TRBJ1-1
TGTGCCAGCAGCCCCCGGACAGGGTTCGACACTGAAGCTTTCTTT
CASSPRTGFDTEAFF
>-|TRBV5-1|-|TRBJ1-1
TGCGCCAGCAGCTTGCGGGATGGGAACACTGAAGCTTTCTTT
CASSLRDGNTEAFF
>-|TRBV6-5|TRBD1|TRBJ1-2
TGTGCCAGCAGCCGTCGGACAGGGGCTCACTATGGCTACACCTTC
CASSRRTGAHYGYTF
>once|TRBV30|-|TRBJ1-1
TGTGCCTGGAGTGTATCAGGGGTCGCTTTCTTT
CAWSVSGVAFF
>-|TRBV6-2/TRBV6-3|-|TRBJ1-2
TGTGCCAGCAGTTACCCAAGACAGGCCGGGGGCTATGGCTACACCTTC
CASSYPRQAGGYGYTF
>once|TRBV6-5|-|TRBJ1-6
TGTGCCAGCAGCGTAACACAGGGTAATTCACCCCTCCACTTT
CASSVTQGNSPLHF
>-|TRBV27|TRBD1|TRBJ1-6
TGTGCCAGCACCCCCCAGACAGGGAATAATTCACCCCTCCACTTT
CASTPQTGNNSPLHF
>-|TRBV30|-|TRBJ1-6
TGTGCCTGGACTTCGGGGGGTAGCTCCTATAATTCACCCCTCCACTTT
CAWTSGGSSYNSPLHF
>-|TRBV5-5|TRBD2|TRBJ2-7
TGTGCCAGCATGCCTAGCGGGGGGCGGAGCTCCTACGAGCAGTACTTC
CASMPSGGRSSYEQYF
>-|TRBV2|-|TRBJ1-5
TGTGCCAGCAGTGAGGGGAGTCAGCCCCAGCATTTT
CASSEGSQPQHF
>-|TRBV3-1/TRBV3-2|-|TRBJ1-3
TGTGCCAGCAGCCGGGGCAACTCTGGAAACACCATATATTTT
CASSRGNSGNTIYF
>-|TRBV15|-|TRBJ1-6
TGTGCCACCAGCCCCCGCCTGCCTAATTCACCCCTCCACTTT
CATSPRLPNSPLHF
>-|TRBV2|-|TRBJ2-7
TGTGCCAGCAGCCAGACTAGTGGATCCTACGAGCAGTACTTC
CASSQTSGSYEQYF
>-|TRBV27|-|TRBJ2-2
TGTGCCAGCAGTTTATCCCAACCAGGGGAGCTGTTTTTT
CASSLSQPGELFF
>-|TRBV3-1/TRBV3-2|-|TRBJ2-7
TGTGCCAGCAGCCCCGACGGGTCTAGCTCCTACGAGCAGTACTTC
CASSPDGSSSYEQYF
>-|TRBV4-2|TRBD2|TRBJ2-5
TGTGCCAGCAGCCCCCTCGCGGGGGGCCGGGTCGGTGCGGAGACCCAGTACTTC
CASSPLAGGRVGAETQYF
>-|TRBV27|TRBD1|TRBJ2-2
TGTGCCAGCAGCGTACCGGGACAGGGTTTGGGTGGGGAGCTGTTTTTT
CASSVPGQGLGGELFF
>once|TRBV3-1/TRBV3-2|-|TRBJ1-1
TGTGCCAGCAGCCCGGACTTGAACACTGAAGCTTTCTTT
CASSPDLNTEAFF
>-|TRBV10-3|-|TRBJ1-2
TGTGCCATCAGTGAGCCAGGACAGTTCCCTAACTATGGCTACACCTTC
CAISEPGQFPNYGYTF
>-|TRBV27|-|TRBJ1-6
TGTGCCAGCAGTAGGGCAGGGTATTCACCCCTCCACTTT
CASSRAGYSPLHF
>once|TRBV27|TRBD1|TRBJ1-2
TGTGCCAGCAGCCCCACCTTAGGGGGACAGTTCTATGGCTACACCTTC
CASSPTLGGQFYGYTF
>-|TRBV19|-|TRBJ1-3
TGTGCCAGTAGTCCGAGAGGGGGGCAGATCTACGGTGGAAACACCATATATTTT
CASSPRGGQIYGGNTIYF
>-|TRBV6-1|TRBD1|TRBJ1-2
TGTGCCAGCAGTGTTTTCGGGACAGGGAATAACTATGGCTACACCTTC
CASSVFGTGNNYGYTF
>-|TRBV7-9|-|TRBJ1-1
TGTGCCAGCAGCTTCTCCGGGGAAGCTTTCTTT
CASSFSGEAFF
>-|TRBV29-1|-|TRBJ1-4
TGCAGCGGATCGGGGGCGGCTACTAATGAAAAACTGTTTTTT
CSGSGAATNEKLFF
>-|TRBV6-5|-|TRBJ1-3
TGTGCCAGCAGCCGGGATTTGGGACCTGGAAACACCATATATTTT
CASSRDLGPGNTIYF
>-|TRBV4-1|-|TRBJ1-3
TGCGCCAGCAGCCAAGAAGGCCCTAGGGAGTCTGGAAACACCATATATTTT
CASSQEGPRESGNTIYF
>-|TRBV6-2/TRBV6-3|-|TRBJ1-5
TGTGCCAGCAGTTCGCCCCCTCCGCGGGACAGCAATCAGCCCCAGCATTTT
CASSSPPPRDSNQPQHF
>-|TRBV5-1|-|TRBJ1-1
TGCGCCAGCAGCCCTACTGAGGGGAAGGCTTTCTTT
CASSPTEGKAFF
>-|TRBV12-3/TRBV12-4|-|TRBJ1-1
TGTGCCAGCAGTTTTGGGAGGGGCACTGAAGCTTTCTTT
CASSFGRGTEAFF
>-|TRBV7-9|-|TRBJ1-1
TGTGCCAGCAGCTCAAAGAACACTGAAGCTTTCTTT
CASSSKNTEAFF
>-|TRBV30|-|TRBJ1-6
TGTGCCTGGAACCTTGCAGGGAGAGAATCACCCCTCCACTTT
CAWNLAGRESPLHF
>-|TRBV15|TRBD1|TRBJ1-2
TGTGCCACCAGCTCGAGGACAGGCAACTTCTATGGCTACACCTTC
CATSSRTGNFYGYTF
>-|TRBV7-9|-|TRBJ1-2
TGTGCCAGCAGCTTAGGAACAGGAAACTATGGCTACACCTTC
CASSLGTGNYGYTF
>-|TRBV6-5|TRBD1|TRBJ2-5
TGTGCCAGCAGATTGGGACAGCCCCAAGAGACCCAGTACTTC
CASRLGQPQETQYF
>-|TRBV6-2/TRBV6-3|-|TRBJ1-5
TGTGCCAGCAGCCAAGGAGGTGGTAGCAATCAGCCCCAGCATTTT
CASSQGGGSNQPQHF
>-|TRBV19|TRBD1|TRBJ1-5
TGTGCCAGTATGGGAGACAGGGTGACTTTCAATCAGCCCCAGCATTTT
CASMGDRVTFNQPQHF
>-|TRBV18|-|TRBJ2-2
TGTGCCAGCTCACCACCGGGACTTAACACCGGGGAGCTGTTTTTT
CASSPPGLNTGELFF
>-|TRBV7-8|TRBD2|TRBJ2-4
TGTGCCAGCAGCTTACTAGCGGATCATCGAAAAAACATTCAGTACTTC
CASSLLADHRKNIQYF
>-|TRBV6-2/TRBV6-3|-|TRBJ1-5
TGTGCCAGCAGTTTTCTCAGGGCCATCAATCAGCCCCAGCATTTT
CASSFLRAINQPQHF